This T cell receptor beta chain was captured in a study of metastatic and nonmetastatic thyroid tumors. For the study at large: Both malignant and benign thyroid patients supplied peripheral blood and tumor or nodule tissue samples, across which the repertoires of these patients were then compared.

Original methodology: The study's classifier, a distant-metastasis tool for papillary thyroid cancer, was built using CDR3 differences across clinicopathological groups. TCRdb reanalyzed the PCR reads with MiXCR. TCRdb, not the authors, supplied the V and J calls. The sample gives roughly 63,000 clones, under 20% of which show up once; about 8.4% is in the top ten. This clone was counted many times. This CDR3 has 12 amino acids. CDR1 is SNHLY and CDR2 is FYNNEI in the germline V gene. The V end lost 4 bases, the J end lost 8 bases, and 11 bases lay between the germline ends. Patients were all untreated before their thyroid surgery.

Sequencing was carried out using blood. The gene calls are TRBV2 and TRBJ1-2, with D unclear. This TCR came from a male donor with papillary thyroid cancer or a benign thyroid nodule (not recorded which). Some clones in this sample may be carry-over from other donors' samples. The CDR3 coding sequence is TGTGCCAGCAGTGTACCCCTGGGAGGCTACACCTTC. Translated, it gives CASSVPLGGYTF.